This T cell receptor (beta chain) was recovered during a study of T cells in localized non-small cell lung cancer. Regarding this clone: At one end the junction does not follow the germline gene, possibly because of a read error.

Profiling relied on immunoSEQ multiplex PCR, and the TCRdb table lists in-frame clones only, not all of them. The sample lists approximately 21,000 clones, around nine tenths occurring once. The CDR3 spans 15 residues. Germline CDR1 MGHRA, CDR2 YSYEKL. The source is a woman aged 35 to 75 with stage I lung adenocarcinoma. Specimen: peripheral blood, collected before any cancer treatment. The rearrangement uses TRBV4-1 and TRBJ1-1; TRBD1 aligns across 7 bases. CDR3 residues: CASSQGRGPNIEAFF. The CDR3 DNA follows: TGCGCCAGCAGCCAAGGGAGGGGGCCGAACATTGAAGCTTTCTTT.